This T cell receptor (beta chain) was documented in a study of blood T cell repertoires in COVID-19. Across the study: PBMCs, B-cell-depleted T cells, or T cells were the source of the cDNA or gDNA that made up the material.

Per the original data handling: For nucleated cells, counts were estimated from reference gene primer amplification. Profiling relied on immunoSEQ multiplex PCR, and the TCRdb table lists in-frame clones only, not all of them. V, J and clone size are taken as reported in that table, and D and trimming were inferred from the DNA itself. In the table there are approximately 300,000 clones, 85% of which are singletons. The germline V gene encodes CDR1 GTSNPN and CDR2 SVGIG (reference sequence). The CDR3 length is 15 residues. V shed 2 bases and J shed 10 bases, with 18 bases lying between them. Participants, about 18 to 90 years old, spanned around 25 US areas. During the 2 weeks before they entered the study, exposed participants had met someone with a PCR-confirmed or clinician-diagnosed COVID-19 case.

The source material was PBMCs or T cells enriched from blood (not recorded which). V gene TRBV30 combines with J gene TRBJ1-6; D possibly corresponds to TRBD1 (5 bases). The TCR comes from a woman aged 30 to 39 who had been exposed to COVID-19. Written as DNA, the CDR3 is TGTGCCTGGAGTCCGAGAGACAGCTATAGGTCACCCCTCCACTTT. The encoded protein is CAWSPRDSYRSPLHF.